This T cell receptor (gamma chain) is drawn from a study of gammadelta T cells in human blood. Study-wide results and limits: Polyclonal expansion of innate γδ T cells after birth appeared microbially driven.

In its sample, this clone was seen a few times. Antigen specificity is unknown. A read error likely explains why the TCRdb protein, taken from a much larger clone, differs from this DNA's translation at residue 4; the protein shown is translated from the DNA. The length of the CDR3 is 16 residues. The germline V gene has CDR1 GITISATS and CDR2 ISYDGTV (reference sequence). TCRdb redid the clone calls on the RT-PCR reads with CATT. This table has roughly 250 gamma-chain clones, roughly 0.92% appearing once. The sequencing sample was made of Vgamma9Vdelta2 gamma-delta T cells from infant blood. The receptor comes from a human donor. The chain combines TRGV9 with TRGJP. In DNA, the CDR3 is TGTGCCTTGCGGGAGGCACAAGAGTTGGGCAAAAAAATCAAGGTATTT. It translates to CALREAQELGKKIKVF.